This T cell receptor beta chain was profiled in a study of T cells after yellow fever vaccination. A note on this clonotype: The antigen remains unidentified.

The CDR3 consists of 15 residues. V lost 3 bases and J 2 bases, leaving 14 bases between the germline ends. In germline, CDR1 is MDHEN, CDR2 SYDVKM. Study-wide results and limits: Peaking faster, on day 5 versus 15, the secondary response was nonetheless weaker. Booster samples showed a return of most primary-vaccination clones (almost 97% CD4, about 85% CD8). The study noted that FACS-sorted repertoires could contain abundant clonotypes contaminating from the bulk population.

TCRdb fed the 5' RACE reads into MiXCR, producing one record per CDR3 protein. This sample has about 220,000 distinct CDR3 sequences, with approximately 6.3% found just once. This clonotype originated in a man in his thirties or forties who received the YFV17D yellow fever vaccine. Specimen: CD4+ T cells sorted from PBMCs, collected on the day of the yellow fever booster vaccination. J is TRBJ2-7 and V is TRBV28; D gene ambiguous. The CDR3 bases are TGTGCCAGCAGTTTCGTCGCAGGTGTAACCTACGAGCAGTACTTC. Its protein product is CASSFVAGVTYEQYF.